A single sample is the source of the 8 T cell receptor beta chains below, sequenced in a study of OX40 agonist ivuxolimab in advanced cancers. The table came from immunoSEQ multiplex PCR; TCRdb's copy has only in-frame clones and leaves some out. The repertoire holds tens of thousands of clones, with around nine tenths as singletons. The material sequenced was CD4+ or CD8+ T cells sorted from blood, taken in a trial of the OX40 agonist ivuxolimab. Receptors were obtained from an adult with an advanced solid tumor such as melanoma, head and neck, liver or kidney cancer.

This chain links TRBV5-1 with TRBJ1-2, with 8 bases matching TRBD1. This CDR3 has 13 residues. The V segment lost 1 base and the J segment 6 bases; nucleotides outside the gene matches: 2. Germline V gene lookup returns CDR1 SGHRS and CDR2 YFSETQ. The CDR3 region is CASSLQGADGYTF. Here the CDR3 DNA reads TGCGCCAGCAGCTTGCAGGGGGCAGATGGCTACACCTTC.

This clone came up once. The chain combines TRBV11-2 with TRBJ1-2; 10 nucleotides line up with TRBD1. Germline CDR1 and CDR2: SGHAT and FQNNGV. The length of the CDR3 is 17 residues. V shed 5 bases and J 6 bases; nucleotides not matched to a gene: 15. The CDR3 loop is CASSHFRDRGRSNGYTF. CDR3 nucleotides: TGTGCCAGCAGCCACTTCCGAGACAGGGGGCGCAGTAATGGCTACACCTTC.

The rearrangement links TRBV27 to TRBJ1-4; a weak D match, TRBD1 (6 bases). V was cut by 5 bases and J by 3 bases, with 13 bases left in between. Germline CDR1 is MNHEY and CDR2 is SMNVEV (reference sequence). This CDR3 is built from 15 residues. The CDR3 sequence is CASSPGQPSNEKLFF. CDR3 bases: TGTGCCAGCAGTCCCGGACAGCCTTCTAATGAAAAACTGTTTTTT.

This clone has only one observation. The rearrangement links TRBV6-1 to TRBJ1-1; D is undetermined. Germline loops: CDR1 MNHNS, CDR2 SASEGT. V was shortened by 0 bases and J by 5 bases, with 7 bases between the two germline ends. The CDR3 contains 13 residues. CDR3 region: CASSEAWTTEAFF. The CDR3 DNA is TGTGCCAGCAGTGAAGCCTGGACGACTGAAGCTTTCTTT.

J is TRBJ2-2 and V is TRBV9; weak D call: TRBD1 (5 bases). Trimming removed 0 bases from V and 4 bases from J, with 7 bases in between. Germline V lookup: CDR1 SGDLS, CDR2 YYNGEE. The CDR3 covers 14 residues. DNA for the CDR3: TGTGCCAGCAGCGTAGGACAGTCCACCGGGGAGCTGTTTTTT. Residues: CASSVGQSTGELFF.

The chain couples TRBV7-2 to TRBJ1-5, with D possibly being TRBD1 (5 bases). CDR3 length: 15 amino acids. Germline V gives CDR1 SGHTA, CDR2 FQGNSA. V lost 1 base, J lost 4 bases, and 11 bases lay in between. CDR3 loop: CASSLDAGLNQPQHF. The CDR3 DNA sequence: TGTGCCAGCAGCTTAGATGCAGGGTTGAATCAGCCCCAGCATTTT.

This chain uses TRBV10-3 with TRBJ1-1; 7 bases are a match to TRBD1. The germline V gene has CDR1 ENHRY and CDR2 SYGVKD. The CDR3 consists of 17 residues. Trimming at V came to 5 bases and at J to 2 bases, leaving 14 bases not matched to a gene. The CDR3 DNA reads TGTGCCATCAGTCTTTCACCAGGGGGGGAGAGTAACACTGAAGCTTTCTTT. This gives the protein CAISLSPGGESNTEAFF.

V and J are TRBV5-6 and TRBJ1-2; 7 bases match TRBD1. The CDR3 sequence is 13 residues long. The germline CDR1 and CDR2 sequences are SGHDT and YYEEEE. V trimming: 3 bases; J trimming: 6 bases; junction bases outside the gene matches: 5. CDR3: CASSSWTGDGYTF. DNA of the CDR3: TGTGCCAGCAGCTCCTGGACAGGTGATGGCTACACCTTC.